This T cell receptor beta chain was identified in a study of human T cells and chemical hapten exposure. Study observations and caveats: Alopecia in the donors means their immune response may deviate from healthy people's.

The library tagged individual cDNA molecules with unique molecular identifiers. TCRdb fed the RACE reads into MiXCR, producing one record per CDR3 protein. The sample lists 80,000 to 100,000 distinct CDR3 sequences, around 9.3% occurring once. Specified time point: patch test 2, 6 weeks after DPC sensitization. Treatment specified: therapeutic diphenylcyclopropenone sensitization with weekly scalp DPC. Donation of samples came from alopecia patients who were 18 to 70 years old and suitable for DPC. Concerning this clonotype itself: Its antigen is as yet unknown.

The receptor was isolated from a woman in her forties or fifties with alopecia areata. Some clones in this sample may be carry-over from other donors' samples. Specimen: whole blood, collected in connection with sensitization to the hapten diphenylcyclopropenone (DPC).

This CDR3 is CASSPAQGGEQFF. Here the CDR3 DNA reads TGTGCCAGCAGCCCAGCACAGGGGGGGGAGCAGTTCTTC. The chain has TRBV7-8 and TRBJ2-1; maybe TRBD1 (8 bases). Between the trimmed V and J ends, which lost 5 bases and 10 bases, there was a span of 15 bases. The CDR3 sequence is 13 residues long. Germline V gives CDR1 SGHVS, CDR2 FQNEAQ.